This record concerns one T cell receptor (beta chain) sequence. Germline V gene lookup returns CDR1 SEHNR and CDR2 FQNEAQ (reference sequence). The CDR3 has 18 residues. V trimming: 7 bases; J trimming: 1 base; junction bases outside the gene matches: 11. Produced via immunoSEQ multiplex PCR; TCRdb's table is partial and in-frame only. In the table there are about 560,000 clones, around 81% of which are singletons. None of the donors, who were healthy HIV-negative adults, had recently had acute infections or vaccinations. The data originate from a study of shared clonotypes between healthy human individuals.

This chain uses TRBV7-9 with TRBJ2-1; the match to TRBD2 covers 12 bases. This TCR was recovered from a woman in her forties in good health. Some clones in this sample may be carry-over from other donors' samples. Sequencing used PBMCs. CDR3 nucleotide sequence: TGTGCCAGCACCCCGAAGACTAGCGGGAGTTTTTCCTACAATGAGCAGTTCTTC. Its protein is CASTPKTSGSFSYNEQFF.